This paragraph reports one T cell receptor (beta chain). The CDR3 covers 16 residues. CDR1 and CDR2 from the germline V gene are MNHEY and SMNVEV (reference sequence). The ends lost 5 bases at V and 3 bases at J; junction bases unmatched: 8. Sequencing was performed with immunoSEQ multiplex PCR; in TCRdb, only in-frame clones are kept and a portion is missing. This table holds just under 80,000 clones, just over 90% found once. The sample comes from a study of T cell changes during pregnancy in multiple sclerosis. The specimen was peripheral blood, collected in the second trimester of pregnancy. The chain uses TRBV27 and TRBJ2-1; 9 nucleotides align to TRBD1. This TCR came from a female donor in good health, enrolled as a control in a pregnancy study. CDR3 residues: CASSGTGTGIYNEQFF. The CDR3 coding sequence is TGTGCCAGCAGTGGAACCGGGACAGGGATCTACAATGAGCAGTTCTTC.